The 16 T cell receptor beta chains below all came from one sample that was sequenced in a study of response to subunit inactivated influenza vaccine. TCRdb recomputed calls from the RT-PCR reads with MiXCR, one row per CDR3 protein. This table holds 550,000 to 800,000 distinct CDR3 sequences, over 11% found once. Sequenced material: PBMCs from blood, taken approximately 15 days before vaccination. These receptors all stem from a man between 45 and 60 years old who received an inactivated influenza vaccine.

This clonotype has more than one count but fewer than ten. Compared with germline, one end of the junction differs, possibly owing to a read error. The gene calls are TRBV5-6 and TRBJ1-1; D is uncertain. The CDR3 sequence is 14 residues long. Germline CDR1 is SGHDT and CDR2 is YYEEEE. CDR3 bases: TGTGCCAGCAGCTTGATAGGGATTGTCACTGAAGTTTTCTTT. Its protein is CASSLIGIVTEVFF.

This clonotype was counted between two and nine times. The rearrangement joins TRBV11-2 to TRBJ2-3; D uncertain. The V end was cut by 1 base, the J end by 0 bases, with 14 bases between. This CDR3 region has 17 residues. Germline CDR1 is SGHAT and CDR2 is FQNNGV. DNA of the CDR3: TGTGCCAGCAGCTTAGGGGCACAACTCCCGAGCACAGATACGCAGTATTTT. This sequence encodes CASSLGAQLPSTDTQYF.

This chain connects TRBV3-1 to TRBJ1-2; 7 bases match TRBD1. The V gene end was trimmed by 0 bases and the J gene end by 5 bases; junction bases not matched to a gene: 9. The CDR3 consists of 16 residues. The germline CDR1 and CDR2 sequences are LGHDT and YNNKEL (reference sequence). The CDR3 bases are TGTGCCAGCAGCCAAGATCTGGGACAGCGAAGTTATGGCTACACCTTC. Protein sequence: CASSQDLGQRSYGYTF. Complete variable domain (other parts from reference TRBV3-1 and TRBJ1-2): DTAVSQTPKYLVTQMGNDKSIKCEQNLGHDTMYWYKQDSKKFLKIMFSYNNKELIINETVPNRFSPKSPDKAHLNLHINSLELGDSAVYFCASSQDLGQRSYGYTFGSGTRLTVV.

V and J are TRBV25-1 and TRBJ2-7; D may be TRBD1 or TRBD2 (6 bases each). The CDR3 totals 17 residues. Deletions cut 4 bases from V and 4 bases from J, with 23 bases between. CDR1 and CDR2 from the germline V gene are MGHDK and SYGVNS. In DNA form, the CDR3 reads TGTGCCAGCAGTGGGTTGGCGGGCGGAAGGGGGGTATACGAGCAGTACTTC. The encoded protein is CASSGLAGGRGVYEQYF.

This clonotype showed up just a few times. The rearrangement uses TRBV3-1 and TRBJ2-2; D is uncertain. This CDR3 spans 15 amino acids. Per germline, CDR1 LGHDT and CDR2 YNNKEL (reference sequence). The V end lost 3 bases, the J end lost 4 bases, and 12 bases lay between the germline ends. CDR3 residues: CASSHETLFTGELFF. The CDR3 DNA sequence: TGTGCCAGCAGCCACGAGACTCTCTTCACCGGGGAGCTGTTTTTT.

V is TRBV6-1 and J is TRBJ2-6; D not certain. The CDR3 has 18 amino acids. V lost 0 bases to trimming and J lost 4 bases, with 16 bases between them. Germline V gene lookup returns CDR1 MNHNS and CDR2 SASEGT. CDR3 DNA sequence: TGTGCCAGCAGTGAAGCGAAGAGCCCCGTGAGGGGGGCCAACGTCCTGACTTTC. Its translation: CASSEAKSPVRGANVLTF.

J is TRBJ2-7 and V is TRBV5-5, with D perhaps matching TRBD1 (6 bases). The CDR3 is 17 amino acids. Trimming left V 2 bases short and J 2 bases short, with 20 bases between. CDR1 SGHKS and CDR2 YYEKEE come from the germline V gene (reference sequence). Written as DNA, the CDR3 is TGTGCCAGCAGCTTAATAATGGGACAAAGAATCACCTACGAGCAGTACTTC. Translating gives CASSLIMGQRITYEQYF.

V gene TRBV4-2 combines with J gene TRBJ2-5; D gene uncertain. CDR3 length: 15 amino acids. Germline V lookup: CDR1 LGHNA, CDR2 YNFKEQ. V dropped 3 bases and J dropped 2 bases, with 13 bases sitting between them. The CDR3 DNA reads as TGTGCCAGCAGCCAGAGAGCGTGGGGACAAGAGACCCAGTACTTC. It translates to CASSQRAWGQETQYF.

The chain combines TRBV12-3 or TRBV12-4 with TRBJ2-3; 13 bases agree with TRBD2. This CDR3 is 16 amino acids long. V shed 7 bases, J shed 0 bases, and the junction held 4 bases outside the gene matches. CDR3 DNA: TGTGCCAGCACCAAACTAGCGGGAGGGAGCACAGATACGCAGTATTTT. As protein: CASTKLAGGSTDTQYF.

This clonotype was observed a handful of times. The CDR3 sequence is CASSLLAVSYNEQFF. The CDR3 DNA follows: TGCGCCAGCAGCTTGTTAGCGGTGTCCTACAATGAGCAGTTCTTC. V usage is TRBV5-1 and J usage is TRBJ2-1, with D perhaps TRBD2 (6 bases). The germline V and J ends were trimmed by 1 base and 1 base, with 9 bases remaining between them. This CDR3 spans 15 amino acids. Germline CDR1 is SGHRS and CDR2 is YFSETQ.

This clonotype was detected many times. The chain couples TRBV4-1 to TRBJ1-3; D may be TRBD1 (5 bases). Germline V gives CDR1 MGHRA, CDR2 YSYEKL. The CDR3 length is 13 residues. V was pared by 4 bases and J by 3 bases, with 7 bases between. DNA of the CDR3: TGCGCCAGCAGCCCAGGACATGGAAACACCATATATTTT. Amino acid sequence: CASSPGHGNTIYF.

The chain combines TRBV3-1 with TRBJ2-1; D gene ambiguous. The germline CDR1 and CDR2 sequences are LGHDT and YNNKEL (reference sequence). V was pared by 1 base and J by 7 bases, with 5 bases between. The CDR3 sequence is 12 residues long. The CDR3 spells CASSQGTNEQFF. In DNA form, the CDR3 reads TGTGCCAGCAGCCAAGGTACTAATGAGCAGTTCTTC.

The chain employs TRBV20-1 and TRBJ1-3; 7 bases fit TRBD1. The germline CDR1 and CDR2 sequences are DFQATT and SNEGSKA (reference sequence). CDR3 length: 16 residues. The ends lost 1 base at V and 4 bases at J; junction bases unmatched: 10. CDR3 DNA sequence: TGCAGTGCTAGAGGGGGTTACAGGGGATCCGGAAACACCATATATTTT. It is translated as CSARGGYRGSGNTIYF.

This chain connects TRBV27 to TRBJ2-2; TRBD1 matches 7 bases. Germline trimming cut 5 bases from V and 0 bases from J; bases unmatched to any gene: 9. This CDR3 has 17 amino acids. CDR1 and CDR2 from the germline V gene are MNHEY and SMNVEV (reference sequence). The CDR3: CASSTRQGPTNTGELFF. CDR3 coding DNA: TGTGCCAGCAGTACAAGACAGGGCCCCACGAACACCGGGGAGCTGTTTTTT.

Of note for this clonotype: Sequence at one end of the junction differs from germline and may be a read error. The CDR3 DNA reads as TGTTCCAGCAGGCCTTACCACGGGACTAGATATGAGCAGTTCTTC. Protein sequence: CSSRPYHGTRYEQFF. The V call is TRBV7-8, the J call TRBJ2-1, with 8 bases identical to TRBD2. The CDR3 is made up of 15 amino acids. Germline V gene lookup returns CDR1 SGHVS and CDR2 FQNEAQ.

This clonotype was seen more than once but under ten times. The chain has TRBV6-2 or TRBV6-3 and TRBJ2-7; D unclear. This CDR3 spans 12 amino acids. In germline, CDR1 is MNHEY, CDR2 SVGEGT. Deletions cut 2 bases from V and 3 bases from J, with 5 bases between. The CDR3 DNA reads TGTGCCAGCAGTTACCCGCACTACGAGCAGTACTTC. Its protein product is CASSYPHYEQYF.